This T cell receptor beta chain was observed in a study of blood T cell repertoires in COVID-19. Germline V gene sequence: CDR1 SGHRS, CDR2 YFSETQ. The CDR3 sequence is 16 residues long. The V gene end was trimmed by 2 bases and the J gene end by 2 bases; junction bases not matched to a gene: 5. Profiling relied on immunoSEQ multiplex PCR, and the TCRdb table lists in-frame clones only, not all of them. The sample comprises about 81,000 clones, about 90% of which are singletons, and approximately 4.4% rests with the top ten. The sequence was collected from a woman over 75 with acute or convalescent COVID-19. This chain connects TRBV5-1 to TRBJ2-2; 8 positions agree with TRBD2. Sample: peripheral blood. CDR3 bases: TGCGCCAGCAGCTTCGGGGGGGTCTCTAACACCGGGGAGCTGTTTTTT. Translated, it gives CASSFGGVSNTGELFF.